A selection of T cell receptor beta chains follows, all from one sample in a study of glioma-infiltrating T cells. TCRdb recomputed calls from the multiplex PCR reads with MiXCR, one row per CDR3 protein. Among some 93,000 distinct CDR3 sequences listed, about 37% were seen once. The sample comprised glioma tissue, nonneoplastic brain tissue, or PBMCs (not recorded which). These TCRs come from a human donor with low-grade glioma or glioblastoma, undergoing nonglioma brain surgery, or in good health (not recorded which). CDR3s include the opening cysteine and the closing phenylalanine or tryptophan. The D gene is left open where the match is weak. Some rows have no size entry. The others give once, few or many, or a class for an expanded clone.

clone size	V gene	J gene	D gene	CDR3 protein	CDR3 DNA
many	TRBV19	TRBJ2-1	TRBD2	CASSISGTSLNEQFF	TGTGCCAGTAGTATATCCGGGACTAGCTTAAATGAGCAGTTCTTC
-	TRBV7-2	TRBJ1-2	TRBD1	CASNTRDRGNYGYTF	TGTGCCAGCAACACAAGGGACAGGGGGAACTATGGCTACACCTTC
many	TRBV7-2	TRBJ2-3	-	CASSLFGDTQYF	TGTGCCAGCAGCTTATTTGGAGATACGCAGTATTTT
few	TRBV13	TRBJ2-1	TRBD2	CASSFLSGRGNEQFF	TGTGCCAGCAGCTTCTTATCCGGGAGGGGCAATGAGCAGTTCTTC
-	TRBV28	TRBJ2-1	TRBD1	CASTTGQGYEQFF	TGTGCCAGCACCACGGGACAGGGATACGAGCAGTTCTTC
many	TRBV7-2	TRBJ2-5	TRBD1	CASSLWTGQETQYF	TGTGCCAGCAGCTTATGGACAGGCCAAGAGACCCAGTACTTC
many	TRBV20-1	TRBJ1-1	-	CSARAGVTEAFF	TGCAGTGCGCGAGCTGGGGTCACTGAAGCTTTCTTT
-	TRBV19	TRBJ2-1	TRBD2	CVSSARLADHEQFF	TGTGTCAGTAGTGCCAGACTAGCAGACCATGAGCAGTTCTTC
-	TRBV20-1	TRBJ1-5	-	CSAIQGKQPQRF	TGCAGTGCTATACAGGGTAAGCAGCCCCAGCGTTTT
many	TRBV19	TRBJ2-7	-	CASSSYNRVDEQYF	TGTGCCAGTAGTTCCTATAACAGGGTGGACGAGCAGTACTTC
many	TRBV6-2/TRBV6-3	TRBJ1-2	TRBD1	CASSSPDRVGGYTF	TGTGCCAGCAGTTCACCCGACAGGGTTGGAGGCTACACCTTC
many	TRBV2	TRBJ2-5	-	CASIKRVETQYF	TGTGCCAGCATAAAGCGAGTGGAGACCCAGTACTTC
many	TRBV12-5	TRBJ1-1	TRBD1	CASGLAGQGEAFF	TGTGCTAGTGGTTTGGCCGGACAGGGTGAAGCTTTCTTT
many	TRBV19	TRBJ1-5	-	CASKAEHTGSNQPQHF	TGTGCCAGTAAAGCGGAACACACAGGAAGCAATCAGCCCCAGCATTTT
-	TRBV24-1	TRBJ2-5	-	CATSDPQPGERETQYF	TGTGCCACCAGTGACCCACAACCAGGGGAGCGCGAGACCCAGTACTTC
-	TRBV29-1	TRBJ2-7	TRBD2	CSVANQGGLAGYEQYF	TGCAGCGTTGCCAATCAGGGAGGACTAGCGGGCTACGAGCAGTACTTC
many	TRBV20-1	TRBJ1-2	TRBD1	CSAIGQGNYGYTF	TGCAGTGCTATTGGACAGGGCAACTATGGCTACACCTTC
many	TRBV20-1	TRBJ2-7	-	CSAKPVGYEQYF	TGCAGTGCTAAACCGGTGGGTTACGAGCAGTACTTC
many	TRBV6-2/TRBV6-3	TRBJ1-2	-	CASSLQVLGGYTF	TGTGCCAGCAGCCTACAGGTTTTGGGTGGCTACACCTTC
many	TRBV3-1	TRBJ2-1	TRBD2	CASSQERVLAGLFNEQFF	TGTGCCAGCAGCCAAGAAAGGGTGTTAGCGGGACTATTCAATGAGCAGTTCTTC